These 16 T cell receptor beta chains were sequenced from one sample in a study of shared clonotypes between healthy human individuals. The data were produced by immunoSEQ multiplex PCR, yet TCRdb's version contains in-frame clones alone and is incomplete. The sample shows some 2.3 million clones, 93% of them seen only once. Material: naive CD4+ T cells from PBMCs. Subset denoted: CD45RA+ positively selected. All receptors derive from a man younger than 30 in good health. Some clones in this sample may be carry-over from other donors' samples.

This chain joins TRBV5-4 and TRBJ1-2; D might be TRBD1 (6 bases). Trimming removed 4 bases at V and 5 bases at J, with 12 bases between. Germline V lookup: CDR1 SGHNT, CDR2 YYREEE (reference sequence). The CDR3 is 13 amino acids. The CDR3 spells CASSKGGMYGYTF. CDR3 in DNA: TGTGCCAGCAGCAAGGGGGGGATGTATGGCTACACCTTC.

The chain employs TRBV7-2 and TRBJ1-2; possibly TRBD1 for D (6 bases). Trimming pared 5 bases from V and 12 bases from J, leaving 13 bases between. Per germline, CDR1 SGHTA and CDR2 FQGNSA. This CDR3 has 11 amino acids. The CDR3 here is CASSLTGSDTF. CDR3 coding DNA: TGTGCCAGCAGCCTTACAGGGTCGGACACCTTC.

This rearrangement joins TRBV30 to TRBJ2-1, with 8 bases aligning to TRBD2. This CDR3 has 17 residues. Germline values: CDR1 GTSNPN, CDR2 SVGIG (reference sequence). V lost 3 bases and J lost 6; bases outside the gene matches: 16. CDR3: CAWRHLRESGRRNEQFF. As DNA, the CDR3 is TGTGCCTGGAGACACCTTAGGGAAAGCGGGAGACGCAATGAGCAGTTCTTC.

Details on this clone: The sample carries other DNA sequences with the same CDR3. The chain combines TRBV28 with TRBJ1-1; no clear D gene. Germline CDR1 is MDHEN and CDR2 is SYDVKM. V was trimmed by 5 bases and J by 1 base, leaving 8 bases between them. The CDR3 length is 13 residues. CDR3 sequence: CASSPRANTEAFF. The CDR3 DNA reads TGTGCCAGCAGTCCCCGGGCGAACACTGAAGCTTTCTTT.

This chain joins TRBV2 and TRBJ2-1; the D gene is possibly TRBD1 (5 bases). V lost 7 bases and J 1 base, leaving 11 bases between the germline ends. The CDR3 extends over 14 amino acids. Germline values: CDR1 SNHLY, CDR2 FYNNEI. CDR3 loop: CASNQGGSYNEQFF. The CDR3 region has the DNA TGTGCCAGCAATCAGGGCGGATCCTACAATGAGCAGTTCTTC.

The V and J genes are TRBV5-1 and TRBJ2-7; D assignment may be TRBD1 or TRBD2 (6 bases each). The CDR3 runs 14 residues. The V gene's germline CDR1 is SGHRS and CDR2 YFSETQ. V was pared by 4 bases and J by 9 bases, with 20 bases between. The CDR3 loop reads CASSPGDNREPQYF. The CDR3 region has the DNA TGCGCCAGCAGCCCGGGAGATAACAGGGAACCGCAGTACTTC. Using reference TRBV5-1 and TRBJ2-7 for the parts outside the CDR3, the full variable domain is KAGVTQTPRYLIKTRGQQVTLSCSPISGHRSVSWYQQTPGQGLQFLFEYFSETQRNKGNFPGRFSGRQFSNSRSEMNVSTLELGDSALYLCASSPGDNREPQYFGPGTRLTVT.

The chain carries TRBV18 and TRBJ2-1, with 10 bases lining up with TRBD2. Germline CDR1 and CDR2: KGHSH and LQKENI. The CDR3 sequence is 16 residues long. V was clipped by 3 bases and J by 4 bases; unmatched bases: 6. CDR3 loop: CASSPTPSGSYNEQFF. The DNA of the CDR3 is TGTGCCAGCTCACCTACGCCTAGCGGGAGTTACAATGAGCAGTTCTTC.

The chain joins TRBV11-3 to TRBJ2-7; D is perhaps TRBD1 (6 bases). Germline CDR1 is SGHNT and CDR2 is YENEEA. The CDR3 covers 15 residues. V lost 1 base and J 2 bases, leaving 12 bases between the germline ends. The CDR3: CASSLGGPETYEQYF. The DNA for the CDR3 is TGTGCCAGCAGCTTAGGGGGGCCAGAAACCTACGAGCAGTACTTC.

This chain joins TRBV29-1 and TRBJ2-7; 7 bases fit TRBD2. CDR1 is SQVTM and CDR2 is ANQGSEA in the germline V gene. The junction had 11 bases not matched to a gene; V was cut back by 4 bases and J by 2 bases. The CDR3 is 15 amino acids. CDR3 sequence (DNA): TGCAGCGTTGTGGCCCGGGGGGTGGGCCCCTACGAGCAGTACTTC. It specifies CSVVARGVGPYEQYF.

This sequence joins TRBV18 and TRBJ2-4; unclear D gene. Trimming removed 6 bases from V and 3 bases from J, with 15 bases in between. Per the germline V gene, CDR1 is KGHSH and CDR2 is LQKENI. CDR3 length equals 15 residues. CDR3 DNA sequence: TGTGCCAGCTCCCCAGCCCTGATGGACAAAAACATTCAGTACTTC. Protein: CASSPALMDKNIQYF.

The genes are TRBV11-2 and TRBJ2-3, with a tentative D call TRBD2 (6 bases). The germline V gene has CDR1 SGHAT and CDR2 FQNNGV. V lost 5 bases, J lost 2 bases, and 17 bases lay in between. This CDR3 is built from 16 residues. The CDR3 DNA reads TGTGCCAGCAGCCAGAGCGCGGGACCAGTCACAGATACGCAGTATTTT. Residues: CASSQSAGPVTDTQYF.

The DNA for the CDR3 is TGCGCCAGCAGCTTGGTTTCGGTCTCTGATAATGAAAAACTGTTTTTT. Protein sequence: CASSLVSVSDNEKLFF. J is TRBJ1-4 and V is TRBV5-1, with D unresolved. The CDR3 has 16 amino acids. From germline, CDR1 is SGHRS and CDR2 YFSETQ. V was clipped by 0 bases and J by 4 bases, with 13 bases between them.

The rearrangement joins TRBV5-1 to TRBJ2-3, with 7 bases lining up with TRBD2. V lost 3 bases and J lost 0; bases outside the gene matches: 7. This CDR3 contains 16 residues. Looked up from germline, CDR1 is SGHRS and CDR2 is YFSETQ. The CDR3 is CASSYYPSGSTDTQYF. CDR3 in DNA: TGCGCCAGCAGCTACTATCCTAGCGGAAGCACAGATACGCAGTATTTT.

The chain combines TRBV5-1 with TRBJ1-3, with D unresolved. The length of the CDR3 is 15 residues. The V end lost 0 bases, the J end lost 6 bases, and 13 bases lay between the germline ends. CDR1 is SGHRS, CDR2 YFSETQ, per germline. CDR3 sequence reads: CASSLAGRVANTIYF. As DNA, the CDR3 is TGCGCCAGCAGCTTGGCCGGGAGGGTGGCAAACACCATATATTTT.

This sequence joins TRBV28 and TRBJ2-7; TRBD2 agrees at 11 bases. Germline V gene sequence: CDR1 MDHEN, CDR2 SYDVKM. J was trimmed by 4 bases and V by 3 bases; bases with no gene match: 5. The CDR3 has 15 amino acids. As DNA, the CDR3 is TGTGCCAGCAGTTTTAGCGGGAGGGCCGGTTACGAGCAGTACTTC. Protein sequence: CASSFSGRAGYEQYF.

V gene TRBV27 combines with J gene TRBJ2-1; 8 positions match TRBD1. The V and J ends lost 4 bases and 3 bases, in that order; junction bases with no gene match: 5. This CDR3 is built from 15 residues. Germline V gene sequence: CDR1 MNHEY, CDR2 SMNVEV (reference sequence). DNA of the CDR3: TGTGCCAGCAGTTCCCTCGGACAGGGCTACAATGAGCAGTTCTTC. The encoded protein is CASSSLGQGYNEQFF.